This T cell receptor beta chain is from a study of response to subunit inactivated influenza vaccine (dated by TCRdb to 2017 to 2018). Background for the entire study: The study used deep quantitative T cell receptor repertoire profiling to track responses to a trivalent subunit inactivated influenza vaccine.

With regard to this clonotype: The target of this receptor is not known. Base qualities are not provided; no much larger clone lies one nucleotide away.

The method was RT-PCR. The sequencer listed for this sample is Illumina HiSeq 2500. TCRdb's own reprocessing of the public reads used fastp at Q25 and MiXCR and kept productive beta chains. A single entry per CDR3 protein holds the most common genes and DNA from its merged rows. The sample table records around 850,000 distinct CDR3 sequences; about a fifth of these occur just once. About a tenth of the sample is in the top ten clones. Reading from cysteine to phenylalanine, the CDR3 counts 13 amino acids. Of the read, only the CDR3 DNA is kept; its 39 bases are in frame from base 1. From the germline V gene (reference sequence), CDR1 is DFQATT and CDR2 is SNEGSKA. The V and J ends are trimmed by 6 bases and 3 bases, leaving 15 bases between them. Points the paper makes about the study in general: According to the authors, only a limited number of new T cells may be recruited by each seasonal influenza vaccination.

The source is a man aged 45 to 65 who received an inactivated influenza vaccine. Donor details come from another sample of the same person, matched by shared clones. This material consisted of PBMCs from blood, taken more than 4 days after vaccination. This chain joins TRBV20-1 to TRBJ2-7; the D segment cannot be called with confidence. The DNA sequence follows: TGCAGTGCGGCCCTGGAACCGATCTACGAGCAGTACTTC. It specifies CSAALEPIYEQYF.